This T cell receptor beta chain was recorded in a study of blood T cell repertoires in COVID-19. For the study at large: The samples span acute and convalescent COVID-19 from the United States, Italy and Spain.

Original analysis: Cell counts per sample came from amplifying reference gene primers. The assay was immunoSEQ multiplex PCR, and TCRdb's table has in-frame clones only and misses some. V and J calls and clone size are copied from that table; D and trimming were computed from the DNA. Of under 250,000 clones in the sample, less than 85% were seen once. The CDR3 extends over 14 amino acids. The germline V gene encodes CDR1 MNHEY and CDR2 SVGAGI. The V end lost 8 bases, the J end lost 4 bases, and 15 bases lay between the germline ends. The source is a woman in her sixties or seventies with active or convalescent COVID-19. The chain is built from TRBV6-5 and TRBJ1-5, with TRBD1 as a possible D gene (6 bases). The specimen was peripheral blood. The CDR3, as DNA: TGTGCCAGCGGGGAGGGGGGTATGAATCAGCCCCAGCATTTT. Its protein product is CASGEGGMNQPQHF.